A selection of T cell receptor beta chains follows, all from one sample in a study of T cells in Graves' hyperthyroidism and ophthalmopathy. TCRdb analysed the multiplex PCR reads with MiXCR anew, one entry per CDR3 protein. The sample includes fewer than 900,000 distinct CDR3 sequences, about 16% of them seen just once. Material for sequencing was blood. Receptors were obtained from a man aged 18 to 29 with Graves' hyperthyroidism. The CDR3 runs from the conserved cysteine through the conserved F or W. The D gene is left open where the match is weak. Part of the rows lack a size; the others show once, few, many or a class for expanded clones.

v_gene	abundance	j_gene	d_gene	CDR3aa	CDR3nt
TRBV7-3	many	TRBJ1-1	NA	CASSPDGRNTEAFF	TGTGCCAGCAGCCCCGACGGAAGGAACACTGAAGCTTTCTTT
TRBV3-1	many	TRBJ2-1	NA	CASSSSTGNEQFF	TGTGCCAGCAGCTCCTCGACTGGGAATGAGCAGTTCTTC
TRBV24-1	few	TRBJ2-3	TRBD1	CATSDFPGQGSTDTQYF	TGTGCCACCAGTGATTTTCCCGGACAGGGCAGCACAGATACGCAGTATTTT
TRBV20-1	NA	TRBJ2-1	TRBD2	CSAYWTSSNEQFF	TGCAGTGCTTACTGGACTAGCAGCAATGAGCAGTTCTTC
TRBV28	NA	TRBJ1-5	NA	CAGGGGHARDQPQHF	TGTGCCGGCGGTGGGGGGCACGCCCGCGATCAGCCCCAGCATTTT
TRBV20-1	NA	TRBJ2-7	TRBD2	CSASRSGVIYEQYF	TGCAGTGCTTCTCGAAGCGGGGTTATCTACGAGCAGTACTTC
TRBV20-1	few	TRBJ2-3	NA	CSAPYGVTDTQYF	TGCAGTGCCCCCTACGGGGTAACAGATACGCAGTATTTT
TRBV28	many	TRBJ2-5	NA	CASSLRETQYF	TGTGCCAGCAGCTTAAGGGAGACCCAGTACTTC
TRBV28	many	TRBJ2-1	NA	CASSSPGGRFYNEQFF	TGTGCCAGCAGTTCCCCCGGCGGACGCTTCTACAATGAGCAGTTCTTC
TRBV18	many	TRBJ2-3	NA	CASSPPSSVDTQYF	TGTGCCAGCTCACCACCATCCAGCGTAGATACGCAGTATTTT
TRBV5-1	few	TRBJ1-5	NA	CASSPRALTQFNQPQHF	TGCGCCAGCAGCCCCCGGGCCCTTACCCAATTTAATCAGCCCCAGCATTTT
TRBV5-4	NA	TRBJ2-3	NA	CASSSRDFPRVAQYF	TGTGCCAGCAGCTCCCGGGACTTCCCTCGAGTCGCGCAGTATTTT
TRBV12-3/TRBV12-4	NA	TRBJ1-5	NA	CASRPGGWTGQPQHF	TGTGCCAGCAGGCCTGGGGGGTGGACGGGTCAGCCCCAGCATTTT
TRBV6-2/TRBV6-3	many	TRBJ2-1	TRBD2	CASSSGLAGVYHEQFF	TGTGCCAGCAGCTCGGGACTAGCGGGAGTTTACCATGAGCAGTTCTTC
TRBV5-1	many	TRBJ1-1	NA	CASSLVGGQNTEAFF	TGCGCCAGCAGCTTGGTGGGGGGACAGAACACTGAAGCTTTCTTT
TRBV6-2/TRBV6-3	many	TRBJ2-5	NA	CASRTGLRETQYF	TGTGCCAGCAGGACGGGACTGCGGGAGACCCAGTACTTC
TRBV27	NA	TRBJ2-2	TRBD2	CASSLWAGVGELFF	TGTGCCAGCAGTTTGTGGGCGGGGGTCGGGGAGCTGTTTTTT
TRBV12-3/TRBV12-4	once	TRBJ2-2	NA	CATTDPRLGDTGELFF	TGTGCCACCACCGACCCCCGGCTAGGGGACACCGGGGAGCTGTTTTTT
TRBV29-1	many	TRBJ2-3	NA	CSVWTLAAFTDTQYF	TGCAGCGTCTGGACCTTAGCGGCGTTCACAGATACGCAGTATTTT
TRBV6-1	few	TRBJ1-1	NA	CASISDLNTEAFF	TGTGCCAGCATTTCGGACCTTAACACTGAAGCTTTCTTT
TRBV12-3/TRBV12-4	many	TRBJ2-1	TRBD2	CASSSTSGAAEYNEQFF	TGTGCCAGCAGTTCAACTAGCGGAGCCGCCGAGTACAATGAGCAGTTCTTC
TRBV30	NA	TRBJ2-7	NA	CASGRVPPSYEQYF	TGTGCCTCCGGTCGCGTCCCTCCCTCCTACGAGCAGTACTTC
TRBV20-1	NA	TRBJ2-3	TRBD2	CSATPTSGSTDTQYF	TGCAGTGCTACCCCGACTAGCGGCTCAACAGATACGCAGTATTTT
TRBV19	NA	TRBJ2-7	NA	CASSRAGNWEQYF	TGTGCCAGTAGTAGAGCAGGGAATTGGGAGCAGTACTTC
TRBV29-1	few	TRBJ1-2	NA	CSVKGFHYGYTF	TGCAGCGTTAAGGGGTTCCACTATGGCTACACCTTC
TRBV20-1	many	TRBJ2-3	NA	CSARDYGGEEGTDTQYF	TGCAGTGCTAGAGATTACGGCGGCGAGGAAGGCACAGATACGCAGTATTTT
TRBV20-1	NA	TRBJ2-3	NA	CSARDPYSTDTQYF	TGCAGTGCTAGAGATCCTTATAGCACAGATACGCAGTATTTT
TRBV28	many	TRBJ2-7	NA	CASMIGTRTYEQYF	TGTGCCAGCATGATTGGGACAAGGACCTACGAGCAGTACTTC
TRBV18	many	TRBJ2-7	NA	CASSPDRFYEQYF	TGTGCCAGCTCCCCCGACAGGTTCTACGAGCAGTACTTC
TRBV7-9	NA	TRBJ2-7	TRBD1	CASSYTRDRTYYEQYF	TGTGCCAGCAGCTATACCCGGGACAGAACATACTACGAGCAGTACTTC
TRBV28	many	TRBJ2-5	NA	CASSMPSGDQETQYF	TGTGCCAGCAGTATGCCCTCAGGGGACCAAGAGACCCAGTACTTC
TRBV24-1	many	TRBJ2-1	TRBD1	CATSDWSLDRGTLVQFF	TGTGCCACCAGTGATTGGAGCTTGGACAGGGGTACCCTGGTGCAGTTCTTC
TRBV12-3/TRBV12-4	many	TRBJ1-2	TRBD1	CASSAGGSVRYGYTF	TGTGCCAGCAGCGCAGGGGGCTCGGTGAGGTATGGCTACACCTTC
TRBV6-5	NA	TRBJ1-5	NA	CASSYSQGIGQPQHF	TGTGCCAGCAGTTACTCGCAGGGAATAGGGCAGCCCCAGCATTTT
TRBV12-3/TRBV12-4	many	TRBJ2-7	NA	CASSFESGDEQYF	TGTGCCAGCAGTTTCGAAAGTGGGGATGAGCAGTACTTC
TRBV7-2	many	TRBJ2-3	TRBD2	CASSSSGTSGRRTDTQYF	TGTGCCAGCAGCTCATCCGGGACTAGCGGGAGGAGGACAGATACGCAGTATTTT
TRBV28	NA	TRBJ2-1	TRBD1	CASRQTGGAYNEQFF	TGTGCCAGCAGGCAAACAGGGGGCGCCTACAATGAGCAGTTCTTC
TRBV19	NA	TRBJ2-1	TRBD2	CASTPGTSGSNEQFF	TGTGCCAGTACTCCCGGGACTAGCGGGAGTAATGAGCAGTTCTTC
TRBV7-9	NA	TRBJ1-2	TRBD1	CASSPGPGQVYGYTF	TGTGCCAGCAGCCCGGGACCGGGACAGGTCTATGGCTACACCTTC
TRBV27	many	TRBJ2-5	TRBD1	CASRIQGTGTQYF	TGTGCCAGCAGGATACAGGGGACGGGGACCCAGTACTTC
TRBV11-2	many	TRBJ2-1	NA	CASSFSPDYNEQFF	TGTGCCAGCAGCTTTTCTCCAGACTACAATGAGCAGTTCTTC
TRBV5-6	few	TRBJ1-6	NA	CASSRLDSNSPLHF	TGTGCCAGCAGCCGATTGGACAGTAATTCACCCCTCCACTTT
TRBV4-1	NA	TRBJ2-7	NA	CASSSTSQSSPYF	TGCGCCAGCAGCTCGACAAGCCAAAGTTCTCCCTACTTC
TRBV27	many	TRBJ1-1	NA	CATTGSGLNTEAFF	TGTGCCACCACGGGGTCAGGGCTGAACACTGAAGCTTTCTTT
TRBV9	NA	TRBJ2-3	NA	CASNDFDTDTQYF	TGTGCCAGCAATGACTTCGACACAGATACGCAGTATTTT
TRBV28	many	TRBJ2-3	NA	CASSSSVPLPYTQYF	NA
TRBV30	NA	TRBJ1-2	NA	CALEGANYGYTF	TGTGCCTTGGAAGGGGCTAACTATGGCTACACCTTC
TRBV28	many	TRBJ2-7	NA	CASSFGPGIQQYF	TGTGCCAGCAGTTTTGGACCGGGGATCCAGCAGTACTTC
TRBV6-1	few	TRBJ2-3	TRBD1	CASSPPGGQGGTDTQYF	TGTGCCAGCAGTCCCCCGGGCGGACAGGGTGGGACAGATACGCAGTATTTT
TRBV5-1	NA	TRBJ2-1	NA	CATTPSRGRSYNEQFF	TGCGCCACGACCCCTTCGAGGGGACGCTCCTACAATGAGCAGTTCTTC